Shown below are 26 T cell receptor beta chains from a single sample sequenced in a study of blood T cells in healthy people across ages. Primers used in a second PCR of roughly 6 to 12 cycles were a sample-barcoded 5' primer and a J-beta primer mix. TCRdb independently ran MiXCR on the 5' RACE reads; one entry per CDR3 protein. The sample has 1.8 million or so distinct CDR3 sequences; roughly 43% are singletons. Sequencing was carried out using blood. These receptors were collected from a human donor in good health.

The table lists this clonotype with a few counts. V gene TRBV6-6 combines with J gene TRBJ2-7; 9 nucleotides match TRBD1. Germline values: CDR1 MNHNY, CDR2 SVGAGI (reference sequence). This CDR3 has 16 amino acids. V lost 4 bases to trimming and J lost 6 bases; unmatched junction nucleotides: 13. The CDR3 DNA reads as TGTGCCAGCAGTTCATCACCCGGGACAGGGTACGGCGAGCAGTACTTC. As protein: CASSSSPGTGYGEQYF.

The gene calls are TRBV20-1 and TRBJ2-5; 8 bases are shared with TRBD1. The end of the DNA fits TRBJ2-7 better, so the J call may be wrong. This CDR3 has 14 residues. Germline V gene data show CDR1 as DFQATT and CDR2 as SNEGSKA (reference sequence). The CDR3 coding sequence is TGCAGTGCTCCGCGGACAGGGACCTCCTACGAGCAGTACTTC. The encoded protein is CSAPRTGTSYEQYF.

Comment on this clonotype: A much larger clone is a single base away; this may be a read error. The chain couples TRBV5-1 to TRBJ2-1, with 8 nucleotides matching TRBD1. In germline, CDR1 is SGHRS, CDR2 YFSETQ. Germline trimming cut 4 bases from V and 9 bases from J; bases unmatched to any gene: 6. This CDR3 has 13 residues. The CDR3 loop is CASSRDRGCEQFF. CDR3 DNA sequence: TGCGCCAGCAGCAGAGACAGGGGATGTGAGCAGTTCTTC.

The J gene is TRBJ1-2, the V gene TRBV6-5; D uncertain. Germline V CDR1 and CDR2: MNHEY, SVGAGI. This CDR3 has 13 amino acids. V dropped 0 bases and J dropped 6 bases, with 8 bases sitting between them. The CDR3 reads CASSYSGQHGYTF. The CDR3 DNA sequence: TGTGCCAGCAGTTACTCAGGGCAACATGGCTACACCTTC.

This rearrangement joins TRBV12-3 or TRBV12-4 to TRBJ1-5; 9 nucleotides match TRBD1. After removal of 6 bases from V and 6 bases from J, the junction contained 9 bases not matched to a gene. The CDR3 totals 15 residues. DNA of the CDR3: TGTGCCAGCAGAGCCGGGACAGGGAGTTCTCAGCCCCAGCATTTT. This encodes CASRAGTGSSQPQHF.

DNA for the CDR3: TGCAGTGCTAGGATGACAGGGGTTAACTATGGCTACACCTTC. This codes for CSARMTGVNYGYTF. J is TRBJ1-2 and V is TRBV20-1; 8 positions match TRBD1. This CDR3 contains 14 residues. With V trimmed by 3 bases and J by 1 base, 4 bases remained unmatched. Germline assignment: CDR1 DFQATT and CDR2 SNEGSKA (reference sequence).

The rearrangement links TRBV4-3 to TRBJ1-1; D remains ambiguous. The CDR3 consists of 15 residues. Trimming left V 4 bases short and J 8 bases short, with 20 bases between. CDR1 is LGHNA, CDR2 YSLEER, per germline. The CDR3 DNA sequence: TGCGCCAGCAGCCCAAGTAACGGTCCAGGCAGCGAAGCTTTCTTT. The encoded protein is CASSPSNGPGSEAFF.

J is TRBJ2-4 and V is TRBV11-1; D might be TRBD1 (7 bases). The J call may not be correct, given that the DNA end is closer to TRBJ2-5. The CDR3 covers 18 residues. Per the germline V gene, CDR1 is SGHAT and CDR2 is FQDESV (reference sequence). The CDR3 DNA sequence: TGTGCCAGCAGCTTAGTTTTTTCCGGGCAGGGGGGACAAGAGACCCAGTACTTC. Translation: CASSLVFSGQGGQETQYF.

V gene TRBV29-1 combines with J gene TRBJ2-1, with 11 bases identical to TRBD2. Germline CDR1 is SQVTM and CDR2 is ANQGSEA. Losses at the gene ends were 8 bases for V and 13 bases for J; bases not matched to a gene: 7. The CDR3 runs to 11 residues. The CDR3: CSLGLAAAQFF. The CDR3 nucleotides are TGCAGCTTGGGACTAGCGGCCGCACAGTTCTTC.

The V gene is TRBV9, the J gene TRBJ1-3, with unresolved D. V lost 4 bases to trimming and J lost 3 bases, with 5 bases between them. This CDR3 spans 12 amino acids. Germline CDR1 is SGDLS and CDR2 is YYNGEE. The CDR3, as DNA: TGTGCCAGCAGCCGAGGTGGAAACACCATATATTTT. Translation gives CASSRGGNTIYF.

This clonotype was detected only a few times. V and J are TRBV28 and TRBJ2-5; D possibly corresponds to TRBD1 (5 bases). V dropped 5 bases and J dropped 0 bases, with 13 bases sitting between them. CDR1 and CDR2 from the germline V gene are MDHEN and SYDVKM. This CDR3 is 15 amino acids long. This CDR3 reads CASSLPPTDQETQYF. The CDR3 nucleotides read TGTGCCAGCAGTCTCCCCCCGACAGACCAAGAGACCCAGTACTTC.

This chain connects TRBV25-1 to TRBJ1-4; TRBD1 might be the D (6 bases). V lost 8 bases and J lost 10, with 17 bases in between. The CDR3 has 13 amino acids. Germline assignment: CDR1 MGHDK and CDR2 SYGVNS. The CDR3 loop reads CASSGLQGRKLFF. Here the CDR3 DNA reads TGTGCCAGCTCCGGATTGCAGGGGCGAAAACTGTTTTTT. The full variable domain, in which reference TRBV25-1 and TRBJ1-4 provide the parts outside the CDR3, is EADIYQTPRYLVIGTGKKITLECSQTMGHDKMYWYQQDPGMELHLIHYSYGVNSTEKGDLSSESTVSRIRTEHFPLTLESARPSHTSQYLCASSGLQGRKLFFGSGTQLSVL.

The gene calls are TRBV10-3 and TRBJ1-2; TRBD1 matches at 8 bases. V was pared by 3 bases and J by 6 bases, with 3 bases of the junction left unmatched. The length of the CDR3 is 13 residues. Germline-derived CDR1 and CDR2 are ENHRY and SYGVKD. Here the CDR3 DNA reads TGTGCCATCAGTGATGGACAGGGCCATGGCTACACCTTC. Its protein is CAISDGQGHGYTF.

The chain's CDR3 is CATSGTQGAGDTQYF. CDR3 bases: TGTGCCACCAGTGGTACACAGGGGGCTGGAGATACGCAGTATTTT. This chain joins TRBV24-1 and TRBJ2-3, with 9 bases lining up with TRBD1. Germline V CDR1 and CDR2: KGHDR, SFDVKD. V shed 5 bases and J 5 bases; nucleotides not matched to a gene: 7. The CDR3 consists of 15 residues.

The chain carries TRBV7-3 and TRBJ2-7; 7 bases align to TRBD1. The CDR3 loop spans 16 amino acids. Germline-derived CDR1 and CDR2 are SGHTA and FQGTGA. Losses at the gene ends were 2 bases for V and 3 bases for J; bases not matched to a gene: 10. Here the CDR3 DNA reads TGTGCCAGCAGCTTACTGTGGGGGACAGTTCTCTACGAGCAGTACTTC. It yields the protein CASSLLWGTVLYEQYF. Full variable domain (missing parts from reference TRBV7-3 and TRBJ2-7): GAGVSQTPSNKVTEKGKYVELRCDPISGHTALYWYRQSLGQGPEFLIYFQGTGAADDSGLPNDRFFAVRPEGSVSTLKIQRTERGDSAVYLCASSLLWGTVLYEQYFGPGTRLTVT.

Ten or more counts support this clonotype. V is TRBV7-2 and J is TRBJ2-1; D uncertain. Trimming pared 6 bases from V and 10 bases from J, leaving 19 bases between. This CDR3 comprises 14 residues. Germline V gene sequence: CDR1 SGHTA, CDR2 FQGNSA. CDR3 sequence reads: CASRSDSLWSEQFF. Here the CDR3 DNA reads TGTGCCAGCAGGTCAGATTCTCTCTGGAGCGAGCAGTTCTTC.

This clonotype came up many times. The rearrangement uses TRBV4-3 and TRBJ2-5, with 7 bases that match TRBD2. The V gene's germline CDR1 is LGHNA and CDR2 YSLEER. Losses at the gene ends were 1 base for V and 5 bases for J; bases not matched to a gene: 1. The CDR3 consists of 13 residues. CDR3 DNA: TGCGCCAGCAGCCAAGGGGGAGGGGAGACCCAGTACTTC. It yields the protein CASSQGGGETQYF.

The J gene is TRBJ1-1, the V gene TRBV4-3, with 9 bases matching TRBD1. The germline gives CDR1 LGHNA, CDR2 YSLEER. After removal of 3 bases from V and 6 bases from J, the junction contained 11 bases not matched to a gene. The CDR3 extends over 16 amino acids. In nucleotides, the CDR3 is TGCGCCAGCAGCCATGCCTTTTCGGACAGGGGCTCTGAAGCTTTCTTT. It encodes CASSHAFSDRGSEAFF.

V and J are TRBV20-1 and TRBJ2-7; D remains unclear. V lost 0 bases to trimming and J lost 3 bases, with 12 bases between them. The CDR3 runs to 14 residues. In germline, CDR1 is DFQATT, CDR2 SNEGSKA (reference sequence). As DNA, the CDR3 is TGCAGTGCTAGAGAGCCATTGGGGTACTACGAGCAGTACTTC. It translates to CSAREPLGYYEQYF.

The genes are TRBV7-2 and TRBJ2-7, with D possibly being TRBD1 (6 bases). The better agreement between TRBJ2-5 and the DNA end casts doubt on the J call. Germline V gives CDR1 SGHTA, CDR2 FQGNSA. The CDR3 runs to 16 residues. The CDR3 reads CASSKRTEGLGETQYF. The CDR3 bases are TGTGCCAGCAGCAAACGGACAGAAGGGTTAGGAGAGACCCAGTACTTC.

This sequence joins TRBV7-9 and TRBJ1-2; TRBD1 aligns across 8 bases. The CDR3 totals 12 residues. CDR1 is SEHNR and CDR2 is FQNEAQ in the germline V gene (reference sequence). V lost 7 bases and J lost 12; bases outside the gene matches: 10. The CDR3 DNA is TGTGCCAGCATTTCAGGACAGGGTGTTCACACCTTC. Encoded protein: CASISGQGVHTF. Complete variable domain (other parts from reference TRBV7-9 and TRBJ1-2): DTGVSQNPRHKITKRGQNVTFRCDPISEHNRLYWYRQTLGQGPEFLTYFQNEAQLEKSRLLSDRFSAERPKGSFSTLEIQRTEQGDSAMYLCASISGQGVHTFGSGTRLTVV.

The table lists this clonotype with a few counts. Here the CDR3 DNA reads TGTGCCAGCAGCTTAATTGGCGGGGGGGATCGTGAGCAGTTCTTC. Translation: CASSLIGGGDREQFF. V is TRBV7-2 and J is TRBJ2-1, with 9 nucleotides matching TRBD2. Per the germline V gene, CDR1 is SGHTA and CDR2 is FQGNSA. The J segment lost 9 bases and the V segment lost 2 bases, leaving 8 bases of the junction unmatched. This CDR3 has 15 amino acids.

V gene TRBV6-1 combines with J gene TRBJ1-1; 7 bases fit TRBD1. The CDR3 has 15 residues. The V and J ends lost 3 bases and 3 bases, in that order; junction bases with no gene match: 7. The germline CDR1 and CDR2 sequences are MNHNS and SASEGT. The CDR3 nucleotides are TGTGCCAGCAGTGACAGGGGGGTAGGGGACACTGAAGCTTTCTTT. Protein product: CASSDRGVGDTEAFF.

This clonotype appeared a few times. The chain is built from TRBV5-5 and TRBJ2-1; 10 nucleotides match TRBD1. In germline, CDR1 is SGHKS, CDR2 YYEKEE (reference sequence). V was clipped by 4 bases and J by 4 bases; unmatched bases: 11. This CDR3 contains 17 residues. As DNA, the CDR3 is TGTGCCAGCAGCGCCGACAGGGGGCTCATCGGGTACAATGAGCAGTTCTTC. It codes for CASSADRGLIGYNEQFF.

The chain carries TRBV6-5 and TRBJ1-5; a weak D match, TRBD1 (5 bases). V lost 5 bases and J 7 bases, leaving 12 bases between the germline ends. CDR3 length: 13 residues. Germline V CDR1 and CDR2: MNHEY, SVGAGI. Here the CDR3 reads CASSHRSWQPQHF. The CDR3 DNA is TGTGCCAGCAGTCACAGGTCTTGGCAGCCCCAGCATTTT.

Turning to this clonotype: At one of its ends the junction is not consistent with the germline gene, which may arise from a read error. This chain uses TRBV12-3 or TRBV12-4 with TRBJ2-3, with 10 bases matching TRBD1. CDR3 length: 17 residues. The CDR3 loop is CASSLTGGESFTGTQYF. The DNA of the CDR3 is TGTGCCAGCAGTTTGACAGGGGGCGAGAGTTTCACAGGTACGCAGTATTTT.